This T cell receptor (beta chain) was recovered during a study of cytomegalovirus exposure and HLA in healthy donors. The ends were cut back, 7 bases at V and 0 bases at J, with 17 bases in the middle. The CDR3 extends over 16 amino acids. CDR1 LGHNA and CDR2 YNFKEQ come from the germline V gene. It was with 60 Vbeta and 13 Jbeta primers that the PCR ran. Sequencing used immunoSEQ multiplex PCR; TCRdb keeps in-frame clones, though not all of them. Among about 110,000 clones listed, roughly 82% were seen once. This TCR derives from a man aged 30-40 years in good health and CMV-seropositive. The chain uses TRBV4-2 and TRBJ2-3, with a possible D match to TRBD2 (7 bases). Input material: PBMCs. DNA for the CDR3: TGTGCCAGCAAATCGGGGGGCCGCACTAGCACAGATACGCAGTATTTT. This gives the protein CASKSGGRTSTDTQYF.